This entry lists 18 T cell receptor beta chains sequenced from one sample in a study of naive CD8 T cells in extremely preterm neonates. Elective cesarean births at roughly 35-43 weeks, without labor or membrane rupture, supplied the cord blood. Generated by immunoSEQ multiplex PCR, the TCRdb table keeps only in-frame clones and is missing some. The data hold about 6,100 clones, with 98% observed a single time. The specimen was naive CD8+ T cells from cord blood. The receptor source for this set is a newborn in good health.

The V gene is TRBV2, the J gene TRBJ2-1; the D is unclear. The length of the CDR3 is 10 residues. CDR1 SNHLY and CDR2 FYNNEI come from the germline V gene. Trimming shortened V by 11 bases and J by 5 bases, and 7 bases separated the two germline ends. This CDR3 reads CAALDNEQFF. CDR3 in DNA: TGTGCCGCCCTAGACAATGAGCAGTTCTTC.

The V and J genes are TRBV30 and TRBJ2-3; 8 bases line up with TRBD2. CDR3 length: 15 residues. The germline V gene has CDR1 GTSNPN and CDR2 SVGIG (reference sequence). V shed 3 bases and J 2 bases; nucleotides not matched to a gene: 7. CDR3 sequence: CAWSAGRVSTDTQYF. In nucleotides, the CDR3 is TGTGCCTGGAGCGCCGGGAGGGTGTCCACAGATACGCAGTATTTT.

The chain uses TRBV5-1 and TRBJ2-5, with 7 bases aligning to TRBD2. The CDR3 contains 17 residues. Germline loops: CDR1 SGHRS, CDR2 YFSETQ. V shed 0 bases and J 0 bases; nucleotides not matched to a gene: 8. The CDR3 sequence: CASSLDGPAGYQETQYF. The DNA of the CDR3 is TGCGCCAGCAGCTTGGACGGCCCAGCGGGGTACCAAGAGACCCAGTACTTC.

The V gene is TRBV19, the J gene TRBJ2-7; TRBD1 matches 10 bases. CDR1 and CDR2 (germline): LNHDA, SQIVND (reference sequence). The CDR3 loop spans 14 amino acids. J was trimmed by 2 bases and V by 7 bases; bases with no gene match: 5. CDR3 nucleotide sequence: TGTGCCAGTAATCAGGGACAGGGGCCCTACGAGCAGTACTTC. It is translated as CASNQGQGPYEQYF.

V usage is TRBV4-2 and J usage is TRBJ2-5, with 14 bases lining up with TRBD2. The V segment lost 1 base and the J segment 5 bases; nucleotides outside the gene matches: 6. Germline V gives CDR1 LGHNA, CDR2 YNFKEQ. This CDR3 is 17 amino acids long. The CDR3 reads CASSQGLAGGPGETQYF. For the CDR3, the DNA is TGTGCCAGCAGCCAAGGACTAGCGGGGGGGCCGGGCGAGACCCAGTACTTC.

The chain uses TRBV30 and TRBJ2-3, with 8 bases lining up with TRBD2. Trimming at V came to 4 bases and at J to 0 bases, leaving 0 bases not matched to a gene. The germline V gene encodes CDR1 GTSNPN and CDR2 SVGIG (reference sequence). CDR3 length: 13 residues. CDR3 region: CAWTSGSTDTQYF. DNA of the CDR3: TGTGCCTGGACTAGCGGGAGCACAGATACGCAGTATTTT.

The chain joins TRBV28 to TRBJ1-1, with D possibly TRBD1 on 6 matching bases. V lost 2 bases and J lost 7, with 14 bases in between. Germline-derived CDR1 and CDR2 are MDHEN and SYDVKM. This CDR3 region has 14 residues. The CDR3 DNA follows: TGTGCCAGCAGTTTAGGGCAGGGGAATATTGAAGCTTTCTTT. Translated: CASSLGQGNIEAFF.

J is TRBJ2-7 and V is TRBV6-6, with 9 bases aligning to TRBD1. Per the germline V gene, CDR1 is MNHNY and CDR2 is SVGAGI (reference sequence). CDR3 length: 14 residues. Trimming cost V 2 bases and J 3 bases; bases outside gene matches: 2. The DNA for the CDR3 is TGTGCCAGCAGTTACGGGACAGGGTACTACGAGCAGTACTTC. Translated, it gives CASSYGTGYYEQYF.

The chain couples TRBV6-6 to TRBJ2-1, with 10 positions matching TRBD2. The CDR3 loop spans 15 amino acids. Losses at the gene ends were 7 bases for V and 6 bases for J; bases not matched to a gene: 9. Germline CDR1 and CDR2: MNHNY and SVGAGI (reference sequence). This CDR3 is CASNLLAGAFNEQFF. CDR3 DNA sequence: TGTGCCAGCAACCTTCTAGCGGGAGCGTTCAATGAGCAGTTCTTC.

V gene TRBV27 combines with J gene TRBJ2-7, with D perhaps TRBD1 (6 bases). Germline CDR1 MNHEY, CDR2 SMNVEV (reference sequence). V shed 2 bases and J shed 3 bases, with 8 bases lying between them. The CDR3 runs to 13 residues. The CDR3 reads CASSLGGIYEQYF. CDR3 in DNA: TGTGCCAGCAGTTTAGGGGGCATCTACGAGCAGTACTTC.

The V and J genes are TRBV19 and TRBJ1-1; a possible D gene is TRBD1 (5 bases). CDR1 is LNHDA, CDR2 SQIVND, per germline (reference sequence). CDR3 length: 13 amino acids. Trimming shortened V by 4 bases and J by 6 bases, and 12 bases separated the two germline ends. The CDR3 bases are TGTGCCAGTAGTAGCCTATCGGGGGCTGAAGCTTTCTTT. Encoded protein: CASSSLSGAEAFF.

The V call is TRBV4-3, the J call TRBJ2-7, with a tentative D call TRBD2 (5 bases). The CDR3 spans 15 residues. CDR1 LGHNA and CDR2 YSLEER come from the germline V gene. The V and J ends lost 1 base and 5 bases respectively, with 15 bases between them. The CDR3 bases are TGCGCCAGCAGCCAAGCGAGGACTCTTCCTAACGAGCAGTACTTC. Translated: CASSQARTLPNEQYF.

This chain links TRBV4-1 with TRBJ2-3; weak D call: TRBD1 (6 bases). This CDR3 is built from 15 residues. Germline V gene data show CDR1 as MGHRA and CDR2 as YSYEKL. The V and J ends lost 2 bases and 3 bases respectively, with 12 bases between them. The CDR3, as DNA: TGCGCCAGCAGCCAACTACAGGGTCGGACAGATACGCAGTATTTT. It translates to CASSQLQGRTDTQYF.

The count of this clone is one. The J gene is TRBJ2-1, the V gene TRBV4-1, with D unresolved. Germline V lookup: CDR1 MGHRA, CDR2 YSYEKL. CDR3 length equals 14 residues. V gave up 3 bases and J gave up 0 bases, with 6 bases separating them. Written as DNA, the CDR3 is TGCGCCAGCAGCCAGACTCACTCCTACAATGAGCAGTTCTTC. As protein: CASSQTHSYNEQFF.

The chain uses TRBV5-1 and TRBJ2-2, with 7 bases that match TRBD2. The ends lost 4 bases at V and 3 bases at J; junction bases unmatched: 0. Germline lookup yields CDR1 SGHRS and CDR2 YFSETQ. The length of the CDR3 is 13 residues. The CDR3 coding sequence is TGCGCCAGCAGCGGGAGGGACACCGGGGAGCTGTTTTTT. Translated: CASSGRDTGELFF.

The chain uses TRBV28 and TRBJ2-7; 8 nucleotides align to TRBD1. Trimming at V came to 5 bases and at J to 3 bases, leaving 0 bases not matched to a gene. The CDR3 length is 12 residues. Germline V lookup: CDR1 MDHEN, CDR2 SYDVKM. CDR3 bases: TGTGCCAGCAGTGGACAGGGCTACGAGCAGTACTTC. It is translated as CASSGQGYEQYF. The full variable domain, rest sourced from reference TRBV28 and TRBJ2-7, is DVKVTQSSRYLVKRTGEKVFLECVQDMDHENMFWYRQDPGLGLRLIYFSYDVKMKEKGDIPEGYSVSREKKERFSLILESASTNQTSMYLCASSGQGYEQYFGPGTRLTVT.

This clone was seen a single time. The genes are TRBV7-2 and TRBJ1-6; a weak D match, TRBD1 (6 bases). V lost 1 base and J lost 7, with 14 bases in between. The CDR3 spans 16 residues. Looked up from germline, CDR1 is SGHTA and CDR2 is FQGNSA. This CDR3 is CASSLGPTGSNSPLHF. The CDR3 DNA sequence: TGTGCCAGCAGCTTAGGACCAACAGGGTCCAATTCACCCCTCCACTTT.

The V and J genes are TRBV9 and TRBJ2-1, with D perhaps matching TRBD1 (5 bases). The ends were cut back, 0 bases at V and 7 bases at J, with 5 bases in the middle. The CDR3 runs 12 residues. The germline V gene encodes CDR1 SGDLS and CDR2 YYNGEE. The CDR3: CASSVGTNEQFF. The CDR3 region has the DNA TGTGCCAGCAGCGTAGGGACAAATGAGCAGTTCTTC.